The sequence of this T cell receptor beta chain was determined in a study of OX40 agonist ivuxolimab in advanced cancers. At the level of the study: Patients assigned to dose escalation were diagnosed with hepatocellular carcinoma, melanoma, renal cell or head and neck cancer.

Only in-frame clones appear in the TCRdb table, and some are missing; sequencing was by immunoSEQ multiplex PCR. The sample comprises around 99,000 clones, about 90% of which are singletons, and just over 0.15% rests with the top ten. Study outcomes and limitations: CD8+ T cells averaged more expanded clones than CD4+.

In the case of this clone: The antigen is undetermined.

This clonotype was sampled from an adult with an advanced solid tumor such as melanoma, head and neck, liver or kidney cancer. Source: CD4+ or CD8+ T cells sorted from blood, taken in a trial of the OX40 agonist ivuxolimab.

CDR3: CASSLAGTGSYEQYF. CDR3 in DNA: TGCGCCAGCAGCTTGGCGGGGACAGGTAGCTACGAGCAGTACTTC. This rearrangement joins TRBV5-1 to TRBJ2-7; TRBD1 aligns across 8 bases. V lost 0 bases and J lost 3; bases outside the gene matches: 5. The germline CDR1 and CDR2 sequences are SGHRS and YFSETQ. The CDR3 has 15 amino acids.